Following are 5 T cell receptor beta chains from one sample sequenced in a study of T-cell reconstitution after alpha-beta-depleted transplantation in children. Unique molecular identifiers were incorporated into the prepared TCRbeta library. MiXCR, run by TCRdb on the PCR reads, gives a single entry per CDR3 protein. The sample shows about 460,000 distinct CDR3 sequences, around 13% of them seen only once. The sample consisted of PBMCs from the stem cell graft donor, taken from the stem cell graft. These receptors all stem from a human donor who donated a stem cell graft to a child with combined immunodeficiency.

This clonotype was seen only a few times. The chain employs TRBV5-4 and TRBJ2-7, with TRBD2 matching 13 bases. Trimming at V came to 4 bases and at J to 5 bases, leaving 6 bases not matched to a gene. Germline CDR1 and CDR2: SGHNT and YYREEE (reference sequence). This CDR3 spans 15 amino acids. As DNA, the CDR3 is TGTGCCAGCAGCATCGGACTAGCGGGGGTAAACGAGCAGTACTTC. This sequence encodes CASSIGLAGVNEQYF.

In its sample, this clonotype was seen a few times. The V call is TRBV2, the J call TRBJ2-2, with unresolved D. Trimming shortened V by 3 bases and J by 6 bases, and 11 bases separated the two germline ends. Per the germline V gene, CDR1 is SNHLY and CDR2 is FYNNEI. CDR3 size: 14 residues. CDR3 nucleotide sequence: TGTGCCAGCAGTGAGACCGGTTTATCCGGGGAGCTGTTTTTT. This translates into CASSETGLSGELFF.

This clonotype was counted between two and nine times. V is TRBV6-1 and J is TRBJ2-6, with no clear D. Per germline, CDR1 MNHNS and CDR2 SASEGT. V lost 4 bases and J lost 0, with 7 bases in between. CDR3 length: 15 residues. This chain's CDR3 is CASSVRLSGANVLTF. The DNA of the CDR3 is TGTGCCAGCAGTGTTCGTCTCTCTGGGGCCAACGTCCTGACTTTC.

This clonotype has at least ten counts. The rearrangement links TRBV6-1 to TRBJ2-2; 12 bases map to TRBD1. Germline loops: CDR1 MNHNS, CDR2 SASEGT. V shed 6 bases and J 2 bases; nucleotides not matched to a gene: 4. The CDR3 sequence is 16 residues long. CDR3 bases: TGTGCCAGCAGCCTAGGGACAGGGGGCAACACCGGGGAGCTGTTTTTT. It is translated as CASSLGTGGNTGELFF.

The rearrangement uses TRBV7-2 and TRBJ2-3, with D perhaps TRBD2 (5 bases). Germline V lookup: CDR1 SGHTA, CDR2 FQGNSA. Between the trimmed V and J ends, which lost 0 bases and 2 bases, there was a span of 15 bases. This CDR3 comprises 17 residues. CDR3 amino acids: CASSLAVGGLHTDTQYF. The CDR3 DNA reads TGTGCCAGCAGCTTAGCGGTCGGCGGGCTTCACACAGATACGCAGTATTTT.